This T cell receptor (beta chain) was observed in a study of blood T cell repertoires in COVID-19. Study details: PBMCs, B-cell-depleted T cells, or T cells provided the cDNA or gDNA that made up the material.

This clone has more than one count but fewer than ten. Per the study methods: Reference gene primer amplification in the assay estimated nucleated cell counts. TCRdb's table, derived via immunoSEQ multiplex PCR, lists solely in-frame clones and lacks some. V and J calls and clone size are as listed in that table; D and trimming were resolved from the DNA. The sample lists roughly 100,000 clones, more than 90% seen once, with around 4.4% in the top ten. The specimen was peripheral blood. This sequence was found in a man in his late teens or twenties with acute or convalescent COVID-19.

CDR3 in DNA: TGTGCCAGCGGAAACAGGGGTGTGGCTGAAGCTTTCTTT. Protein product: CASGNRGVAEAFF. This chain uses TRBV12-3 or TRBV12-4 with TRBJ1-1; 7 bases match TRBD1. The CDR3 is 13 residues long. The V gene end was trimmed by 8 bases and the J gene end by 6 bases; junction bases not matched to a gene: 9.